The 14 T cell receptor beta chains in this list originate from one sample, sequenced in a study of T cells in Graves' hyperthyroidism and ophthalmopathy. Amplification of TCR beta CDR3 regions was performed using RNA transcripts as template. Using the HTBI primer set, a first-round RT-PCR was run on the TCR CDR3. TCRdb passed the multiplex PCR reads through MiXCR, listing each CDR3 protein once. The sample yields 650,000 to 850,000 distinct CDR3 sequences, roughly a sixth seen once. Material for sequencing was blood. Receptors were obtained from a woman aged 45-65 years with Graves' hyperthyroidism that later progressed to Graves' ophthalmopathy.

To note about this clonotype: An end of the junction differs from the germline gene, which may be a read error. The CDR3, as DNA: TGTGCCAGCAAGTTTAACCCGGGGAAAAAGGTCGTCTTC. Protein sequence: CASKFNPGKKVVF. The chain joins TRBV12-3 or TRBV12-4 to TRBJ1-2; D is unresolved. CDR3 size: 13 residues.

This clonotype was found a few times. V gene TRBV10-2 combines with J gene TRBJ2-1; 8 nucleotides line up with TRBD2. This CDR3 has 16 amino acids. Germline V gene data show CDR1 as WSHSY and CDR2 as SAAADI. V shed 6 bases, J shed 9 bases, and the junction held 16 bases outside the gene matches. The CDR3 region is CASRNPLAGGHGEQFF. The CDR3 region has the DNA TGCGCCAGCAGGAACCCTCTGGCGGGGGGCCATGGTGAGCAGTTCTTC.

This clonotype has a count of ten or more. The V and J genes are TRBV6-5 and TRBJ1-1, with TRBD1 matching over 7 bases. Germline values: CDR1 MNHEY, CDR2 SVGAGI. The CDR3 contains 23 residues. Unmatched junction bases numbered 27, after V lost 2 bases and J lost 0 bases. The CDR3 region has the DNA TGTGCCAGCAGTTACGGGGGACAGACGATCCTAAAATTTGAGGATTTTTTGAACACTGAAGCTTTCTTT. Its translation is CASSYGGQTILKFEDFLNTEAFF.

In the case of this clonotype: A much more abundant neighbour one base away suggests this may be a read error. This chain uses TRBV20-1 with TRBJ2-5, with D maybe TRBD1 (5 bases). Per germline, CDR1 DFQATT and CDR2 SNEGSKA (reference sequence). The CDR3 is 13 amino acids. V was cut by 5 bases and J by 1 base, with 11 bases left in between. CDR3 sequence (DNA): TGCAGTGCTGGGGCCAGGCCCCAAGAGACCCAGTACTTC. Translating gives CSAGARPQETQYF.

A few counts support this clonotype. The chain is built from TRBV6-2 or TRBV6-3 and TRBJ1-1; 12 nucleotides match TRBD1. With V trimmed by 7 bases and J by 4 bases, 10 bases remained unmatched. Germline-derived CDR1 and CDR2 are MNHEY and SVGEGT. This CDR3 is 16 amino acids long. The CDR3 here is CASKRDRGRVGTEAFF. CDR3 nucleotide sequence: TGTGCCAGCAAACGGGACAGGGGGCGCGTGGGCACTGAAGCTTTCTTT.

This rearrangement joins TRBV12-3 or TRBV12-4 to TRBJ2-1; tentative D call: TRBD2 (5 bases). V was clipped by 8 bases and J by 3 bases, with 14 bases between them. CDR3 length: 14 amino acids. Here the CDR3 reads CASHSLAGYNEQFF. The CDR3 DNA sequence: TGTGCCAGCCATTCCCTTGCGGGCTACAATGAGCAGTTCTTC.

This clonotype showed up many times. This chain uses TRBV7-8 with TRBJ1-1, with D uncertain. The V end lost 5 bases, the J end lost 7 bases, and 11 bases lay between the germline ends. Looked up from germline, CDR1 is SGHVS and CDR2 is FQNEAQ. There are 12 residues in the CDR3. The CDR3 nucleotides read TGTGCCAGCAGCCTTACGGGTGGTGAAGCTTTCTTT. Its translation is CASSLTGGEAFF. The full variable domain, with the rest looked up from reference TRBV7-8 and TRBJ1-1, is GAGVSQSPRYKVAKRGQDVALRCDPISGHVSLFWYQQALGQGPEFLTYFQNEAQLDKSGLPSDRFFAERPEGSVSTLKIQRTQQEDSAVYLCASSLTGGEAFFGQGTRLTVV.

The chain carries TRBV28 and TRBJ2-1, with 10 bases fitting TRBD2. After removal of 9 bases from V and 8 bases from J, the junction contained 13 bases not matched to a gene. CDR1 and CDR2 from the germline V gene are MDHEN and SYDVKM. The CDR3 length is 15 residues. The CDR3: CASQSSGGGGDEQFF. In DNA form, the CDR3 reads TGTGCCAGTCAATCCAGCGGGGGGGGGGGCGATGAGCAGTTCTTC.

This clonotype was observed at least ten times. This sequence joins TRBV30 and TRBJ1-4, with TRBD1 identical over 7 bases. The CDR3 covers 16 residues. The germline CDR1 and CDR2 sequences are GTSNPN and SVGIG (reference sequence). J gave up 3 bases and V 0 bases, and 7 bases lay outside the gene matches. The CDR3 reads CAWSVPLTGANEKLFF. In DNA form, the CDR3 reads TGTGCCTGGAGTGTACCCCTCACAGGGGCTAATGAAAAACTGTTTTTT. The variable domain in full, with the rest retrieved from reference TRBV30 and TRBJ1-4, is SQTIHQWPATLVQPVGSPLSLECTVEGTSNPNLYWYRQAAGRGLQLLFYSVGIGQISSEVPQNLSASRPQDRQFILSSKKLLLSDSGFYLCAWSVPLTGANEKLFFGSGTQLSVL.

The chain uses TRBV5-5 and TRBJ2-7; tentative D call: TRBD1 (6 bases). CDR3 size: 15 residues. Germline CDR1 and CDR2: SGHKS and YYEKEE (reference sequence). V was clipped by 4 bases and J by 0 bases, with 14 bases between them. Written as DNA, the CDR3 is TGTGCCAGCAGCGCAGGGACAAGGAGCTCCTACGAGCAGTACTTC. It yields the protein CASSAGTRSSYEQYF.

Ten or more counts support this clonotype. This chain joins TRBV2 and TRBJ1-3; D is ambiguous. CDR1 is SNHLY and CDR2 is FYNNEI in the germline V gene. The CDR3 covers 14 residues. Between the trimmed V and J ends, which lost 2 bases and 1 base, there was a span of 6 bases. The CDR3 protein is CASSEYRSGNTIYF. The CDR3 DNA reads TGTGCCAGCAGTGAATACCGGTCTGGAAACACCATATATTTT.

The chain joins TRBV7-6 to TRBJ1-4; 11 bases are shared with TRBD1. Germline assignment: CDR1 SGHVS and CDR2 FNYEAQ. J was trimmed by 8 bases and V by 4 bases; bases with no gene match: 6. The CDR3 covers 15 residues. In nucleotides, the CDR3 is TGTGCCAGCAGCTCCGCCGGGACAGGGGGGGAAAAACTGTTTTTT. Amino acid sequence: CASSSAGTGGEKLFF. Full variable domain (missing parts from reference TRBV7-6 and TRBJ1-4): GAGVSQSPRYKVTKRGQDVALRCDPISGHVSLYWYRQALGQGPEFLTYFNYEAQQDKSGLPNDRFSAERPEGSISTLTIQRTEQRDSAMYRCASSSAGTGGEKLFFGSGTQLSVL.

The rearrangement uses TRBV7-6 and TRBJ2-5; D call uncertain. V was clipped by 7 bases and J by 0 bases, with 15 bases between them. The V gene's germline CDR1 is SGHVS and CDR2 FNYEAQ. The CDR3 totals 15 residues. The CDR3 region is CASKLDPSYQETQYF. The CDR3 DNA is TGTGCCAGCAAACTTGACCCCTCGTACCAAGAGACCCAGTACTTC. Complete variable domain (other parts from reference TRBV7-6 and TRBJ2-5): GAGVSQSPRYKVTKRGQDVALRCDPISGHVSLYWYRQALGQGPEFLTYFNYEAQQDKSGLPNDRFSAERPEGSISTLTIQRTEQRDSAMYRCASKLDPSYQETQYFGPGTRLLVL.

In this sample, this clonotype turned up many times. The V and J genes are TRBV10-2 and TRBJ1-1; unclear D gene. Germline V CDR1 and CDR2: WSHSY, SAAADI. V was shortened by 8 bases and J by 7 bases, with 20 bases between the two germline ends. There are 14 residues in the CDR3. CDR3 amino acids: CASHEGRGTYEAFF. As DNA, the CDR3 is TGCGCCAGCCATGAAGGACGGGGTACTTATGAAGCTTTCTTT.